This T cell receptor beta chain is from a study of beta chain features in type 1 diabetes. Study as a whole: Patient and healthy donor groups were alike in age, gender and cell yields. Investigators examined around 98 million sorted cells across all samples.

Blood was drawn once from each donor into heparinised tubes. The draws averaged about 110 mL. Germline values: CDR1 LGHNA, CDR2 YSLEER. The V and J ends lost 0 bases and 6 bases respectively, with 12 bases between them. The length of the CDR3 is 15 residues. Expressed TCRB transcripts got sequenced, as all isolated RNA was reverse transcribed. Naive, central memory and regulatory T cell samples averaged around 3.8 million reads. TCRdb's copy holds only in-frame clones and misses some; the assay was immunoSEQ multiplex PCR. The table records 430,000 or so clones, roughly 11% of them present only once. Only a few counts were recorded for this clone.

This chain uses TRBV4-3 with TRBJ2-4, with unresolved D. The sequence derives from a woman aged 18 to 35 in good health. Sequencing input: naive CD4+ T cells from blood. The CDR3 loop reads CASSQDRMKGNIQYF. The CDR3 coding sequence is TGCGCCAGCAGCCAAGATCGGATGAAAGGAAACATTCAGTACTTC.